Each of the 2 T cell receptor beta chains below was sequenced from the same sample in a study of breast tumors, draining lymph nodes, adjacent tissues. Axillary draining lymph nodes of breast cancer patients supplied the node samples. TCRdb re-derived calls from the multiplex PCR reads in MiXCR, one entry per CDR3 protein. This sample has 150,000 to 200,000 distinct CDR3 sequences, with around a third found just once. The sequencing input was axillary lymph node tissue. The receptors originated from a female donor with breast cancer. Some clones in this sample may be carry-over from other donors' samples.

This clonotype was detected only a few times. The chain joins TRBV27 to TRBJ2-1, with no clear D. Trimming cost V 3 bases and J 0 bases, with 9 bases left between them. The germline V gene has CDR1 MNHEY and CDR2 SMNVEV (reference sequence). The CDR3 is 15 residues long. The CDR3 sequence is CASSFSRSSYNEQFF. Written as DNA, the CDR3 is TGTGCCAGCAGTTTTTCGAGGAGCTCCTACAATGAGCAGTTCTTC.

In its sample, this clonotype was seen a few times. The rearrangement uses TRBV5-1 and TRBJ2-4, with TRBD1 identical over 9 bases. Germline V gene lookup returns CDR1 SGHRS and CDR2 YFSETQ. This CDR3 contains 16 residues. V lost 3 bases, J lost 4 bases, and 8 bases stayed unmatched. The CDR3 loop reads CASSSQTGGGKNIQYF. As DNA, the CDR3 is TGCGCCAGCAGCTCTCAAACAGGGGGCGGGAAAAACATTCAGTACTTC.